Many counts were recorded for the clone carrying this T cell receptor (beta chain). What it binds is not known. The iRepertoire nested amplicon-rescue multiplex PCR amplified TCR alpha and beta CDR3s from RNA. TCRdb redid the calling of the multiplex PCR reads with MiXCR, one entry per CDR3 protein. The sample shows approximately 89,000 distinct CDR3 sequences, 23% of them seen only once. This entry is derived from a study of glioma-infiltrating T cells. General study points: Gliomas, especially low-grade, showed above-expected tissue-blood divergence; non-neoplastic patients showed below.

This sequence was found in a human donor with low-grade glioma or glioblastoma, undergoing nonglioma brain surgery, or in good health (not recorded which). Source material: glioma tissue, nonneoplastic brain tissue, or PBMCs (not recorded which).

The CDR3 DNA reads as TGTGCCAGCACCTTCGACAGGCTCGCAGGCGAGCAGTACTTC. It is translated as CASTFDRLAGEQYF. V is TRBV12-3 or TRBV12-4 and J is TRBJ2-7; TRBD1 might be the D (6 bases). V was trimmed by 7 bases and J by 6 bases, leaving 19 bases between them. The CDR3 covers 14 residues.